The T cell receptor (beta chain) under discussion was sequenced for a study of CD8+ T cells in alopecia areata. The V gene's germline CDR1 is SQVTM and CDR2 ANQGSEA. The CDR3 is 11 residues long. The germline V and J ends were trimmed by 7 bases and 3 bases, with 10 bases remaining between them. RNA was isolated and reverse transcribed to cDNA, the sequencing template. The table came from immunoSEQ multiplex PCR; TCRdb's copy has only in-frame clones and leaves some out. The data contain some 120,000 clones, around 50% of them singletons. This clone showed up just a few times. This clonotype was obtained from a human donor with alopecia areata. The V gene is TRBV29-1, the J gene TRBJ2-7; D is perhaps TRBD1 (6 bases). The specimen sequenced was NKG2D-low CD8+ T cells sorted from blood. This chain's CDR3 is CSAEGGYEQYF. CDR3 nucleotide sequence: TGCAGCGCCGAAGGGGGCTACGAGCAGTACTTC.